Below, one T cell receptor beta chain is given with its context. Its specificity is not known. Time point specified: newly diagnosed, previously untreated cHL patient sample. This specimen belongs to a study of PD-1 blockade in classical Hodgkin lymphoma. Study-wide results and caveats: Differences between repertoires have undefined causes, possibly disease activity or prior therapy.

The data were produced by immunoSEQ multiplex PCR, yet TCRdb's version contains in-frame clones alone and is incomplete. The sample comprises around 27,000 clones, approximately 90% of which are singletons, and around 3.8% rests with the top ten. V was clipped by 0 bases and J by 4 bases, with 7 bases between them. The CDR3 sequence is 13 residues long. Germline V gene data show CDR1 as SGHKS and CDR2 as YYEKEE (reference sequence). Sequenced: peripheral blood mononuclear cells (PBMCs). The sequence derives from a human donor with classical Hodgkin lymphoma. The V gene is TRBV5-5, the J gene TRBJ1-1, with D unresolved. CDR3 DNA: TGTGCCAGCAGCTTGGACAGTCTCACTGAAGCTTTCTTT. Its translation: CASSLDSLTEAFF.